This T cell receptor beta chain emerged from a study of patients and donors after allogeneic stem cell transplantation. This CDR3 contains 12 residues. Germline CDR1 reads SQVTM; CDR2 reads ANQGSEA. V shed 3 bases and J shed 4 bases, with 9 bases lying between them. TCRdb fed the RT-PCR reads into MiXCR, producing one record per CDR3 protein. Among hundreds of thousands of distinct CDR3 sequences listed, 16% were seen once. Ten or more counts support this clonotype. This chain links TRBV29-1 with TRBJ2-5; D may be TRBD1 (5 bases). This TCR was recovered from a human donor who was either an allogeneic HSCT recipient or a stem cell or donor lymphocyte infusion donor (not recorded which). It is not recorded whose cells these are; they may come from a transplant donor. The sequenced sample was blood, either unsorted or a sorted T cell fraction (not recorded which). DNA of the CDR3: TGCAGCGTTGATGGGGCGCGAGAGACCCAGTACTTC. This sequence encodes CSVDGARETQYF.